This TCR beta chain is drawn from a study of response to subunit inactivated influenza vaccine. Findings and limits, study-wide: Few new T cells, the authors suggested, are recruited by each seasonal influenza vaccination.

This clonotype came up a few times. What it recognizes is unknown. TCRdb passed the RT-PCR reads through MiXCR, listing each CDR3 protein once. The data contain 400,000 to 550,000 distinct CDR3 sequences, about 25% of them seen just once; the ten biggest clones take up approximately 2%. Germline-derived CDR1 and CDR2 are SGHAT and FQNNGV. Trimming stripped 3 bases from V and 2 bases from J, with 21 bases between. The CDR3 has 18 residues. The sample consisted of CD4+ T cells sorted from PBMCs, taken more than 4 days after vaccination. The genes are TRBV11-2 and TRBJ2-3; D perhaps matches TRBD2 (5 bases). The clonotype was recovered from a man aged 50 or older who received an inactivated influenza vaccine. The CDR3 is CASSFHTYGVGNTDTQYF. CDR3 coding DNA: TGTGCCAGCAGCTTCCACACTTACGGGGTTGGGAACACAGATACGCAGTATTTT.